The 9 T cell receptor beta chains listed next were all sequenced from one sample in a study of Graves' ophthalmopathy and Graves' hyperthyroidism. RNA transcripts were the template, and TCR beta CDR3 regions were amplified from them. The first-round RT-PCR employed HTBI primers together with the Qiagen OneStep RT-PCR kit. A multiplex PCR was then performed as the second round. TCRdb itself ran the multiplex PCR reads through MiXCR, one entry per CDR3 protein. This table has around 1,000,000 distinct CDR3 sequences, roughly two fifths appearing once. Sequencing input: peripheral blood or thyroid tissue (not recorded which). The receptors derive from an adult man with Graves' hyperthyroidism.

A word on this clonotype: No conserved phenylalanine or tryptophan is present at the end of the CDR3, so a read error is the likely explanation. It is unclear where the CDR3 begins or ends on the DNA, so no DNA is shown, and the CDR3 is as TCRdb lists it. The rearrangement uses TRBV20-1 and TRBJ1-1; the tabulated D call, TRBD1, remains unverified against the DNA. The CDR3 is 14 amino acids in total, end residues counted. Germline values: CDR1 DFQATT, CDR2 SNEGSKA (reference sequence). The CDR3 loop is CSALHPGPAGHCQS.

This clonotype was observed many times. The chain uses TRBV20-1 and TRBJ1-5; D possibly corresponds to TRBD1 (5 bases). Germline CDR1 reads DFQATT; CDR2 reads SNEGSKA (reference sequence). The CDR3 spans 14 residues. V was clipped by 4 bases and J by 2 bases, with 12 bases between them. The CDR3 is CSAKPGTGNQPQHF. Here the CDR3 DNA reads TGCAGTGCTAAACCCGGGACGGGCAATCAGCCCCAGCATTTT.

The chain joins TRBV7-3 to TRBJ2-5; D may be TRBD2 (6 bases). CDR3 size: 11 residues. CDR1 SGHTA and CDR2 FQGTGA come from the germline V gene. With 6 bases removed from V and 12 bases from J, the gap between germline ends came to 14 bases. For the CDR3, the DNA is TGTGCCAGCAGTTCAGGCGGGGATAAGTACTTC. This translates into CASSSGGDKYF. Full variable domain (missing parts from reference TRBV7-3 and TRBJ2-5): GAGVSQTPSNKVTEKGKYVELRCDPISGHTALYWYRQSLGQGPEFLIYFQGTGAADDSGLPNDRFFAVRPEGSVSTLKIQRTERGDSAVYLCASSSGGDKYFGPGTRLLVL.

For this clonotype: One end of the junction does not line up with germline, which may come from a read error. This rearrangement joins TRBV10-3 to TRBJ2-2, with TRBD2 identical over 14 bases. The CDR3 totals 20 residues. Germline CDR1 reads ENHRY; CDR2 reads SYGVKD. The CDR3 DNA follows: TGTGCCAGCAGTTTAACCCCGGGACTAGCGGGAGAGACAATCACCGGGGAGCTGTTTTTT. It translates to CASSLTPGLAGETITGELFF.

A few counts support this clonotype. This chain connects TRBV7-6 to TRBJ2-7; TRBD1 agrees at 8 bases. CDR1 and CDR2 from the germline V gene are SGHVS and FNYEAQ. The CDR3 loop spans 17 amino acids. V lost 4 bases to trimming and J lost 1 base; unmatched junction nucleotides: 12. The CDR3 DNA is TGTGCCAGCAGCTCTGGACAGGGCCCTCGGCCATCCTACGAGCAGTACTTC. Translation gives CASSSGQGPRPSYEQYF.

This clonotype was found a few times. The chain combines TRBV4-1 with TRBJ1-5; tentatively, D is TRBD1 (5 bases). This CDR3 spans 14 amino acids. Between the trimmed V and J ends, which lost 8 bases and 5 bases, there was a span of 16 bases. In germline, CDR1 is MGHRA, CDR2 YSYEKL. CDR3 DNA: TGCGCCAGCGGAAAGACAGTGTGGGATCAGCCCCAGCATTTT. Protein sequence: CASGKTVWDQPQHF.

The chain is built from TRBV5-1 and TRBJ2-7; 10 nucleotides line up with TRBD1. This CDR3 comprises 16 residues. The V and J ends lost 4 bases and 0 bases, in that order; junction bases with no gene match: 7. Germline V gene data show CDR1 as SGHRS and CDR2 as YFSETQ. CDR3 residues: CASSTAGTGASYEQYF. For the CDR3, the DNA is TGCGCCAGCAGCACTGCCGGGACAGGGGCCTCCTACGAGCAGTACTTC. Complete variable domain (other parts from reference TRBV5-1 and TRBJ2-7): KAGVTQTPRYLIKTRGQQVTLSCSPISGHRSVSWYQQTPGQGLQFLFEYFSETQRNKGNFPGRFSGRQFSNSRSEMNVSTLELGDSALYLCASSTAGTGASYEQYFGPGTRLTVT.

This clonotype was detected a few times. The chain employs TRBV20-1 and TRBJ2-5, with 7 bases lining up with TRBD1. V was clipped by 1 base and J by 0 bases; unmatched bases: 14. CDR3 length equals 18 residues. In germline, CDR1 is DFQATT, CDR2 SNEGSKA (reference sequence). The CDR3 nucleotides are TGCAGTGCTAGAGGGCCGCTCCGGGAACAGGGGAACCAAGAGACCCAGTACTTC. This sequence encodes CSARGPLREQGNQETQYF.

The CDR3 nucleotides are TGTGCCAGCAGTTATGGGACAGGGAATAGTGGAGGTCAGCCCCAGCATTTT. Its translation is CASSYGTGNSGGQPQHF. The rearrangement uses TRBV6-5 and TRBJ1-5; 9 bases match TRBD1. Germline lookup yields CDR1 MNHEY and CDR2 SVGAGI. The CDR3 is 17 residues long. The V and J ends lost 3 bases and 6 bases, in that order; junction bases with no gene match: 12.